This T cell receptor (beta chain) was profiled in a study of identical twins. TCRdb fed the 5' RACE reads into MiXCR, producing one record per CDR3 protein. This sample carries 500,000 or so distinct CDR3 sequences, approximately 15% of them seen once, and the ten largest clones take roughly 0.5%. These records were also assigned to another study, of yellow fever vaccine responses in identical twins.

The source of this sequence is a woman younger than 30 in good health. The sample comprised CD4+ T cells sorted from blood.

CDR3 nucleotides: TGTGCTAGTGGCATCTACGCCAAACTAGCGGGAATTTACAATGAGCAGTTCTTC. Translating gives CASGIYAKLAGIYNEQFF. The J gene is TRBJ2-1, the V gene TRBV12-5; TRBD2 matches at 10 bases. The V and J ends lost 6 bases and 4 bases, in that order; junction bases with no gene match: 15. Germline CDR1 LGHNT, CDR2 FRNRAP. The CDR3 totals 18 residues.